This is a list of T cell receptor beta chains from one sample in a study of breast tumors, draining lymph nodes, adjacent tissues. TCRdb recomputed calls from the multiplex PCR reads with MiXCR, one row per CDR3 protein. This sample carries approximately 210,000 distinct CDR3 sequences, about 30% of them seen once, and the ten largest clones take over 1.1%. Sequencing was done on a sample of axillary lymph node tissue. All receptors derive from a female donor with breast cancer. Some clones in this sample may be carry-over from other donors' samples. Each CDR3 is given with its conserved first and last residue. A D gene is named only where the DNA matches it firmly. Some rows have no size entry. The others give once, few or many, or a class for an expanded clone.

J	size	D	V	CDR3	DNA
TRBJ2-7	many	.	TRBV20-1	CSAGGRRSSYEQYF	TGCAGTGCGGGGGGACGGAGGAGCTCCTACGAGCAGTACTTC
TRBJ1-4	.	TRBD1	TRBV29-1	CSVVGGDEKLFF	TGCAGCGTTGTAGGGGGCGATGAAAAACTGTTTTTT
TRBJ2-1	many	.	TRBV6-1	CASRGLTGAQDEQFF	TGTGCCAGCAGGGGGTTAACCGGGGCCCAGGATGAGCAGTTCTTC
TRBJ2-2	many	.	TRBV7-3	CASSPSGGHISANTGELFF	TGTGCCAGCAGCCCGAGTGGGGGTCACATTAGCGCGAACACCGGGGAGCTGTTTTTT
TRBJ2-4	few	.	TRBV30	CAWSLKRSIQYF	TGTGCCTGGAGTCTCAAGAGGAGCATTCAGTACTTC
TRBJ1-4	.	.	TRBV5-1	CASSSSDGGGNEKLFF	TGCGCCAGCAGCTCATCCGACGGGGGCGGGAATGAAAAACTGTTTTTT
TRBJ2-7	many	.	TRBV19	CASSISKGSYEQYF	TGTGCCAGTAGTATATCAAAAGGATCCTACGAGCAGTACTTC
TRBJ2-7	.	TRBD2	TRBV20-1	CSARNPSGRSHEQYF	TGCAGTGCTAGGAACCCTAGCGGGAGGTCCCACGAGCAGTACTTC
TRBJ2-5	many	TRBD2	TRBV7-8	CASRRGQGGTSGIQETQYF	TGTGCCAGCAGAAGGGGACAGGGAGGGACTAGCGGGATCCAAGAGACCCAGTACTTC
TRBJ1-3	many	.	TRBV6-1	CASSGPASGNTIYF	TGTGCCAGCAGTGGACCGGCCTCTGGAAACACCATATATTTT
TRBJ1-4	.	.	TRBV20-1	CSAPTPGEDEKLFF	TGCAGTGCTCCCACTCCAGGGGAAGATGAAAAACTGTTTTTT
TRBJ2-1	.	TRBD2	TRBV7-3	CASSSGLVNEQFF	TGTGCCAGCAGCTCGGGACTAGTCAATGAGCAGTTCTTC
TRBJ2-3	.	TRBD2	TRBV7-2	CASSYGRADLTDTQYF	TGTGCCAGCAGCTATGGGAGGGCCGATTTAACAGATACGCAGTATTTT
TRBJ2-3	.	.	TRBV19	CASSNPGRGDTQYF	TGTGCCAGTAGTAATCCCGGACGGGGAGATACGCAGTATTTT
TRBJ1-4	many	TRBD1	TRBV7-9	CASSNSGQRNEKLFF	TGTGCCAGCAGCAATTCGGGACAGAGGAATGAAAAACTGTTTTTT
TRBJ2-7	many	TRBD2	TRBV6-5	CASSSGLASCVVYEQYF	TGTGCCAGCAGCTCGGGACTAGCGAGTTGCGTTGTATACGAGCAGTACTTC
TRBJ2-5	.	TRBD1	TRBV25-1	CASSDRQGVGETQYF	TGTGCCAGCAGTGATCGACAGGGGGTCGGGGAGACCCAGTACTTC
TRBJ2-2	many	TRBD2	TRBV5-1	CASSFGGRVNTGELFF	TGCGCCAGCAGCTTCGGAGGGAGGGTGAACACCGGGGAGCTGTTTTTT
TRBJ1-4	many	.	TRBV20-1	CSASDTPSGKLFF	TGCAGTGCTAGCGACACCCCTAGTGGAAAACTGTTTTTT
TRBJ1-1	few	.	TRBV5-6	CASSPRGTVGRAFF	TGTGCCAGCAGCCCGAGAGGGACGGTCGGTCGGGCTTTCTTT
TRBJ1-3	.	.	TRBV20-1	CSARYPWRGRTLSGNTTYF	TGCAGTGCTAGATACCCGTGGCGGGGGCGTACCCTCTCTGGAAACACCACATATTTT